The 6 T cell receptor beta chains presented below share a single source sample, sequenced in a study of graft-versus-host responses after intestinal transplantation. Processing was applied to graft tissue in order to liberate intraepithelial and lamina propria lymphocytes. TCRdb's table, derived via immunoSEQ multiplex PCR, lists solely in-frame clones and lacks some. This table has roughly 27,000 clones, 80% to 85% appearing once. The sequencing used ileum tissue, collected 98 days after intestinal transplantation. These receptors were taken from a human patient who received an intestinal transplant, so some T cells may come from the graft donor.

This rearrangement joins TRBV7-8 to TRBJ2-3, with TRBD2 as a possible D gene (5 bases). V lost 0 bases and J 0 bases, leaving 7 bases between the germline ends. This CDR3 contains 15 residues. Per germline, CDR1 SGHVS and CDR2 FQNEAQ. The CDR3 spells CASSLAPGSTDTQYF. CDR3 nucleotide sequence: TGTGCCAGCAGCTTAGCTCCGGGGAGCACAGATACGCAGTATTTT.

The genes are TRBV2 and TRBJ2-5; perhaps TRBD1 as D (6 bases). Germline CDR1 is SNHLY and CDR2 is FYNNEI. The CDR3 consists of 14 residues. The germline V and J ends were trimmed by 10 bases and 4 bases, with 19 bases remaining between them. The CDR3 sequence is CAIRGRGFGETQYF. In DNA form, the CDR3 reads TGTGCCATCAGGGGTCGTGGGTTCGGAGAGACCCAGTACTTC.

This clone occurred a few times. The J gene is TRBJ2-5, the V gene TRBV7-9; D may be TRBD1 (6 bases). The CDR3 has 15 residues. Looked up from germline, CDR1 is SEHNR and CDR2 is FQNEAQ (reference sequence). Trimming took off 1 base at V and 4 bases at J, with 13 bases between the two ends. The DNA for the CDR3 is TGTGCCAGCAGCTTAGAGGTGGCAGGGGCAGAGACCCAGTACTTC. Translating gives CASSLEVAGAETQYF.

The chain links TRBV7-9 to TRBJ2-5; the D gene could be TRBD1 or TRBD2 (5 bases each). CDR1 is SEHNR and CDR2 is FQNEAQ in the germline V gene (reference sequence). This CDR3 spans 11 amino acids. CDR3 residues: CALGDQFAQYF. The CDR3, as DNA: TGTGCTTTAGGGGACCAGTTCGCCCAGTACTTC. The complete variable domain, with remaining parts taken from reference TRBV7-9 and TRBJ2-5, reads DTGVSQNPRHKITKRGQNVTFRCDPISEHNRLYWYRQTLGQGPEFLTYFQNEAQLEKSRLLSDRFSAERPKGSFSTLEIQRTEQGDSAMYLCALGDQFAQYFGPGTRLLVL.

V is TRBV30 and J is TRBJ1-2; perhaps TRBD1 as D (5 bases). CDR1 and CDR2 from the germline V gene are GTSNPN and SVGIG (reference sequence). The CDR3 loop spans 13 amino acids. The V end was cut by 1 base, the J end by 8 bases, with 14 bases between. DNA for the CDR3: TGTGCCTGGAGTGGGACAACGGTAACGGGCTACACCTTC. Encoded protein: CAWSGTTVTGYTF.

The rearrangement links TRBV5-6 to TRBJ2-7; D unclear. This CDR3 is 14 amino acids long. Trimming took off 0 bases at V and 2 bases at J, with 9 bases between the two ends. Germline loops: CDR1 SGHDT, CDR2 YYEEEE. Written as DNA, the CDR3 is TGTGCCAGCAGCTTGGGCGGATCGGCCTACGAGCAGTACTTC. Protein: CASSLGGSAYEQYF.